This T cell receptor beta chain was captured by sequencing in a study of blood T cell repertoires in COVID-19. Across the study: T cells, B-cell-depleted T cells, or PBMCs provided the cDNA or gDNA that served as material.

Source study methods: From reference gene primer amplification, estimates of nucleated cell counts were derived. Generated by immunoSEQ multiplex PCR, the TCRdb table keeps only in-frame clones and is missing some. V and J calls plus clone size are reproduced from that table; the DNA served to infer D and trimming. The profile covers some 200,000 clones, with around 82% appearing a single time and about 12% taken by the ten largest. The table lists this clone with a few counts. The germline gives CDR1 SGHDN, CDR2 FVKESK. Trimming took off 1 base at V and 5 bases at J, with 3 bases between the two ends. CDR3 size: 11 residues.

The material sequenced was peripheral blood. This TCR derives from a woman between 35 and 50 years old with acute or convalescent COVID-19. This rearrangement joins TRBV14 to TRBJ2-7; D call uncertain. The CDR3 DNA reads as TGTGCCAGCAGCCAAGTAAACGAGCAGTACTTC. Its translation is CASSQVNEQYF.